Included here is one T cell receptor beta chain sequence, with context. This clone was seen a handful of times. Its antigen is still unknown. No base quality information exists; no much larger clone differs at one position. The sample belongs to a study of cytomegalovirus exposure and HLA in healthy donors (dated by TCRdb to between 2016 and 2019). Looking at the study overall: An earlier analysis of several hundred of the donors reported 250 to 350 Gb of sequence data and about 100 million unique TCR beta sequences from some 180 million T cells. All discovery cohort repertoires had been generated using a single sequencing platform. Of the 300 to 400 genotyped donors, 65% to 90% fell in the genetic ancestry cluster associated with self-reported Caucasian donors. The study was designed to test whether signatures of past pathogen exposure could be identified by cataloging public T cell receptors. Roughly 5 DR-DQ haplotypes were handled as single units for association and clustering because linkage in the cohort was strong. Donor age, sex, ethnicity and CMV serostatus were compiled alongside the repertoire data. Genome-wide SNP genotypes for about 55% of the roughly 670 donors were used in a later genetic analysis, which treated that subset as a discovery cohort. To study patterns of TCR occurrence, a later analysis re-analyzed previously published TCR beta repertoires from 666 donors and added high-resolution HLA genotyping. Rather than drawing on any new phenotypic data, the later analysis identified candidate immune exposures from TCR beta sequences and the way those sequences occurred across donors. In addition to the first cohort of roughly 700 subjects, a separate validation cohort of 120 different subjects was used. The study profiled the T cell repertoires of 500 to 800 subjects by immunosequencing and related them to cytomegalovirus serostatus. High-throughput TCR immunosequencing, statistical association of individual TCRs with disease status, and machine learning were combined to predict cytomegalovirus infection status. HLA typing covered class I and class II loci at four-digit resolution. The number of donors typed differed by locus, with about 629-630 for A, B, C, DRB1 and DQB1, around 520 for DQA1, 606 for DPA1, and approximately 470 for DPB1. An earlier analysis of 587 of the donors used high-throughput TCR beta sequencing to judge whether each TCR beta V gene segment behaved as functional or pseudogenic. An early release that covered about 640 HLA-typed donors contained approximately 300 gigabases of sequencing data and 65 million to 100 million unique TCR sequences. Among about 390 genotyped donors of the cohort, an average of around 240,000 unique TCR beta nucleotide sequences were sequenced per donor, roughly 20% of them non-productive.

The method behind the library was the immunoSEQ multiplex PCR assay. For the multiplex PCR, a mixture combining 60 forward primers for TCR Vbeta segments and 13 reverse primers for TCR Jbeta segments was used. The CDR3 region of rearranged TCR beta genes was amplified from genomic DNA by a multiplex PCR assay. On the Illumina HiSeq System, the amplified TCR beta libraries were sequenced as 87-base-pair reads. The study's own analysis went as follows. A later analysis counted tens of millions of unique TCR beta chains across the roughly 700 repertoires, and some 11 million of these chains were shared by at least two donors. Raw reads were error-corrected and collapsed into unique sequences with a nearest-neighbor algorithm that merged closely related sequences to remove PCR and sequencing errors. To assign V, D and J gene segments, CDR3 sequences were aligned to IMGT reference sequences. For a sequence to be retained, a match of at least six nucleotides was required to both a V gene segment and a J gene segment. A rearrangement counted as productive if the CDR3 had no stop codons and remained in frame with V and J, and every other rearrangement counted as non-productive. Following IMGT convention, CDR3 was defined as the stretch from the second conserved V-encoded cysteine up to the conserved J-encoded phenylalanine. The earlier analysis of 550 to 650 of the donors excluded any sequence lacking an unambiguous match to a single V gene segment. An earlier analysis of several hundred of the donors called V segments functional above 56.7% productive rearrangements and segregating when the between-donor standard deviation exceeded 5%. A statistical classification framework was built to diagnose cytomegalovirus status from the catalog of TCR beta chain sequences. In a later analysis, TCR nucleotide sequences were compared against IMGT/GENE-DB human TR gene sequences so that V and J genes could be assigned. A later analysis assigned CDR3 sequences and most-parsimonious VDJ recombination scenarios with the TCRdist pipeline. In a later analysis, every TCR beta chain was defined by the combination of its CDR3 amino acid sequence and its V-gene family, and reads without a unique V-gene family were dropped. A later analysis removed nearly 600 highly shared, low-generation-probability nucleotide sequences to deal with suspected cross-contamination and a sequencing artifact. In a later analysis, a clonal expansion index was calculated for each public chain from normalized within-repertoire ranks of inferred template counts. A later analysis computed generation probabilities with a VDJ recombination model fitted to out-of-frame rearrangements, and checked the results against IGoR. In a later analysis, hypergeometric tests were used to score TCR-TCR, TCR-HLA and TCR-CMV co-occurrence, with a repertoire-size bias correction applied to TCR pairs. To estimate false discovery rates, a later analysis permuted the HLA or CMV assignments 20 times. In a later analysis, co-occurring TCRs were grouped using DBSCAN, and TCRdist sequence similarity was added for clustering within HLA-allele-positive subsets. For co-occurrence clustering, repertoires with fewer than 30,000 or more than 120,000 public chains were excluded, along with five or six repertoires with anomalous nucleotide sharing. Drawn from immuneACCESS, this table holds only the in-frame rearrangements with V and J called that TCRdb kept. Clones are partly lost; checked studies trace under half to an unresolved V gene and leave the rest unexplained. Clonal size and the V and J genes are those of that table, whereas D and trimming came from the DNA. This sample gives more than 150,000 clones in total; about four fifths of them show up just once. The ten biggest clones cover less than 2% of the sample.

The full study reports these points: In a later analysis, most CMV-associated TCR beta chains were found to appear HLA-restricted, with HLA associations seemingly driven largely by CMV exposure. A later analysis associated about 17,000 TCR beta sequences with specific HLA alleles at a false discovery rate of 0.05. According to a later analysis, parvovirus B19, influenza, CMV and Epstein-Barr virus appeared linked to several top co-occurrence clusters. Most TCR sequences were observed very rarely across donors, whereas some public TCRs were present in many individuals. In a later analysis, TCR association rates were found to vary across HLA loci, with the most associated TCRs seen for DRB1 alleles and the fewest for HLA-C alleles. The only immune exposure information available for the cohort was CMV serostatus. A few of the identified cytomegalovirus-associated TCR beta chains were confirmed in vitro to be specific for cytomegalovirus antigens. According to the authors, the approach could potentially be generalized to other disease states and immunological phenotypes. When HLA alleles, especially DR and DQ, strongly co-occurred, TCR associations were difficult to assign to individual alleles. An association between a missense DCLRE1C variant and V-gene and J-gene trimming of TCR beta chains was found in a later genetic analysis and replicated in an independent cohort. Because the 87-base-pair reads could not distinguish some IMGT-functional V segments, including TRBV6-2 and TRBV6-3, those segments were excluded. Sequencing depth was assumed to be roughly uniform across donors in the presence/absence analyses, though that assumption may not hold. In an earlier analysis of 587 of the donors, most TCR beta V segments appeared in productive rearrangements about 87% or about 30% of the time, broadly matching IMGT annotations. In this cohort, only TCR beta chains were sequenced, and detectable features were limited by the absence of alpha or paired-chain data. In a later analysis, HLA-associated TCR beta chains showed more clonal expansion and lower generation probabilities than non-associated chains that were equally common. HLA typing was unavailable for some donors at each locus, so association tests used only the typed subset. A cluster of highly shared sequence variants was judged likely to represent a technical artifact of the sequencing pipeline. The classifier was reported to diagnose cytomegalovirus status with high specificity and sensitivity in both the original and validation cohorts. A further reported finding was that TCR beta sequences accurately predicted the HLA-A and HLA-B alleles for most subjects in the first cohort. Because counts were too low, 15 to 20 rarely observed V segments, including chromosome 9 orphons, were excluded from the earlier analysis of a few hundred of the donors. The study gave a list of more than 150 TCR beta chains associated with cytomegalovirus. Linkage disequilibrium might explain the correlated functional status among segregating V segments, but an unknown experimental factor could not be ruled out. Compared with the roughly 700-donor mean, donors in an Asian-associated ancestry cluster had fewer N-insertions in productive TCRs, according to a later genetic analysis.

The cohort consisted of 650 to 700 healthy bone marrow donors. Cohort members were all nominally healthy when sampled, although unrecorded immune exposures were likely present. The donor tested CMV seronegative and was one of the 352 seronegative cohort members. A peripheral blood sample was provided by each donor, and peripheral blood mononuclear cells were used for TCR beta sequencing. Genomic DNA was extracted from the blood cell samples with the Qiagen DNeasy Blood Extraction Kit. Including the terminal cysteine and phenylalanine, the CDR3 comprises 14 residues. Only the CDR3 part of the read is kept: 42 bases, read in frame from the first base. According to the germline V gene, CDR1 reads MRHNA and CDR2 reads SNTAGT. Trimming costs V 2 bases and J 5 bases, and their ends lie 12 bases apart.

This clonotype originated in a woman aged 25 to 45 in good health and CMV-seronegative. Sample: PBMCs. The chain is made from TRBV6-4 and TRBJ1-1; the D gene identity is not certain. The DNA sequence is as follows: TGTGCCAGCAGTGACACCCCGGGAGTGACTGAAGCTTTCTTT. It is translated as CASSDTPGVTEAFF.